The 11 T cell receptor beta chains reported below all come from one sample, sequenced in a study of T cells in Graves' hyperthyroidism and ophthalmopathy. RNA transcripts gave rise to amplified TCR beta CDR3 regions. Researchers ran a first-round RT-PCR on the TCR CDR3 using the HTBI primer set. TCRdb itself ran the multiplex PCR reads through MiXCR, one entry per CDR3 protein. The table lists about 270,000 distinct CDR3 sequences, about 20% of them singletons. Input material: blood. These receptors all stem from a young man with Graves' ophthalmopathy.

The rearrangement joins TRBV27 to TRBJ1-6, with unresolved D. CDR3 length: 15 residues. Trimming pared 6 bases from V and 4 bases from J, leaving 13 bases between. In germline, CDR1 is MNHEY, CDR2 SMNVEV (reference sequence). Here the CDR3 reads CASRYTGVYNSPLHF. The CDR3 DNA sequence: TGTGCCAGCAGATACACGGGAGTTTATAATTCACCCCTCCACTTT.

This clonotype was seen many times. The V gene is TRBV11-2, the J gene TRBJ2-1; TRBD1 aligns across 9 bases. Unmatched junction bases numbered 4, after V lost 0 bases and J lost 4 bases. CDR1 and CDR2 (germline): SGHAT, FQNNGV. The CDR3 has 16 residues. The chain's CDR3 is CASSLEAGTGYNEQFF. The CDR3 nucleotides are TGTGCCAGCAGCTTAGAAGCCGGGACAGGGTACAATGAGCAGTTCTTC.

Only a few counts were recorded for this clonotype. CDR3 DNA: TGTGCCAGCAGCTTTCTGTACTCGAGGGAACAGGGAGCCGGGGAGCTGTTTTTT. It codes for CASSFLYSREQGAGELFF. The chain uses TRBV7-8 and TRBJ2-2, with a possible D match to TRBD1 (6 bases). CDR3 size: 18 residues. V lost 3 bases, J lost 6 bases, and 23 bases lay in between. CDR1 is SGHVS, CDR2 FQNEAQ, per germline. The variable domain in full, completed from reference TRBV7-8 and TRBJ2-2, reads GAGVSQSPRYKVAKRGQDVALRCDPISGHVSLFWYQQALGQGPEFLTYFQNEAQLDKSGLPSDRFFAERPEGSVSTLKIQRTQQEDSAVYLCASSFLYSREQGAGELFFGEGSRLTVL.

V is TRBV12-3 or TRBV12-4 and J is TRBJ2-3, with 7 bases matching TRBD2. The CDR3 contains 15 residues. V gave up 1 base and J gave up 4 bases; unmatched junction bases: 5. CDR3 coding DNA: TGTGCCAGCAGTTTAGGAGGACTAGTACCAGATACGCAGTATTTT. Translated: CASSLGGLVPDTQYF.

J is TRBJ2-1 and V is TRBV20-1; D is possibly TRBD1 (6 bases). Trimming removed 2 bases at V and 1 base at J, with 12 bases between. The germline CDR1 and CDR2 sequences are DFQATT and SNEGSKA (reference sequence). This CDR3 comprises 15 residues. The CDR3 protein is CSARRTDLSYNEQFF. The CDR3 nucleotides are TGCAGTGCTAGAAGGACAGACCTTTCCTACAATGAGCAGTTCTTC.

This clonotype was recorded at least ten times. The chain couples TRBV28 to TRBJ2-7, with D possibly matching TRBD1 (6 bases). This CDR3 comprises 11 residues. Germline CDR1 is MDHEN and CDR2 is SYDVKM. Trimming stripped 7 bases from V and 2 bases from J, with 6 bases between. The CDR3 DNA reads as TGTGCCAGCAACAGGGCCTACGAGCAGTACTTC. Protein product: CASNRAYEQYF.

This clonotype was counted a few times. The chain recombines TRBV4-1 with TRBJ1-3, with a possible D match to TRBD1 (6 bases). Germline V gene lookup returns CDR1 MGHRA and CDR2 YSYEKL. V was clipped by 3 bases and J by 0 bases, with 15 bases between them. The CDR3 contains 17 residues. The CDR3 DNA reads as TGCGCCAGCAGCCACATGAGGGGGGCGGACTCTGGAAACACCATATATTTT. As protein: CASSHMRGADSGNTIYF.

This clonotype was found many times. DNA of the CDR3: TGTGCCAGCAGCGCGGGACTAGCGGGAGTCTCCTACGAGCAGTACTTC. This encodes CASSAGLAGVSYEQYF. The chain carries TRBV9 and TRBJ2-7; 14 bases fit TRBD2. The CDR3 runs to 16 residues. With 3 bases clipped from V and 0 bases from J, the junction kept 2 bases outside the gene matches. Germline CDR1 and CDR2: SGDLS and YYNGEE.

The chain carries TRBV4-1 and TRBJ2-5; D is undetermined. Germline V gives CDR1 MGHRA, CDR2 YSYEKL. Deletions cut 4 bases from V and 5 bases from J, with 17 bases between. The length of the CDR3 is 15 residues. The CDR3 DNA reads TGCGCCAGCAGCCTAATGGCGAGGTCCCGGGAGACCCAGTACTTC. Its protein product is CASSLMARSRETQYF.

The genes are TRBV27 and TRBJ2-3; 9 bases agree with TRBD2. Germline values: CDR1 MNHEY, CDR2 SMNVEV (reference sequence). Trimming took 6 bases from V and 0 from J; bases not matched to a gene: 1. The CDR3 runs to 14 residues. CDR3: CASRLAGSTDTQYF. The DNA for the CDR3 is TGTGCCAGCAGGCTAGCGGGGAGCACAGATACGCAGTATTTT.

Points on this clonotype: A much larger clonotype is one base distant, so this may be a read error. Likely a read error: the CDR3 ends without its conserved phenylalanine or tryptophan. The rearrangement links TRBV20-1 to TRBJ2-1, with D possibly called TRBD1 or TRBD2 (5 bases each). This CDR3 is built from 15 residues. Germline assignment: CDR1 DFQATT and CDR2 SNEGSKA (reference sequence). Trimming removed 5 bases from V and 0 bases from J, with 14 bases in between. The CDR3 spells CSAPIRGDSYNEQFL. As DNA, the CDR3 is TGCAGTGCTCCCATCCGGGGCGACTCCTACAATGAGCAGTTCCTC.